This TCR beta chain emerged from a study of T cell repertoires in cytomegalovirus infection. TCRdb reanalysed the reads using MiXCR and keeps one entry per CDR3 protein. This table has 150,000 to 160,000 distinct CDR3 sequences, 20% to 30% appearing once. This clonotype came up a few times. The V end was cut by 5 bases, the J end by 4 bases, with 8 bases between. Germline values: CDR1 MNHEY, CDR2 SVGAGI. This CDR3 comprises 12 residues. The V gene is TRBV6-5, the J gene TRBJ1-2; D gene ambiguous. The sequencing input was PBMCs. This sequence originates from a human donor in good health (CMV status not recorded). Some clones in this sample may be carry-over from other donors' samples. The CDR3, as DNA: TGTGCCAGCAGTGGTTCTTCCTATGGCTACACCTTC. Translation: CASSGSSYGYTF.